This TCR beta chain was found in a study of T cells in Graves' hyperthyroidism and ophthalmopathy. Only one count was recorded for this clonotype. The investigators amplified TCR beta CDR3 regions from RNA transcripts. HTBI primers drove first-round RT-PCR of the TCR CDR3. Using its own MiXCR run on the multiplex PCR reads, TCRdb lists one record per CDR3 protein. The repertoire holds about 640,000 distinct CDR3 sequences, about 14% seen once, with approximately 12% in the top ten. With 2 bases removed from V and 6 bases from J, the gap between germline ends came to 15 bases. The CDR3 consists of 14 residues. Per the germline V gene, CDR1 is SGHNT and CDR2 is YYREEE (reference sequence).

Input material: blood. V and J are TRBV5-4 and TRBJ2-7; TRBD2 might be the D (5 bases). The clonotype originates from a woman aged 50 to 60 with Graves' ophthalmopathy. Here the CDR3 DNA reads TGTGCCAGCAGCTTTCCGGGATCCCTGGGCGAGCAGTACTTC. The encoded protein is CASSFPGSLGEQYF. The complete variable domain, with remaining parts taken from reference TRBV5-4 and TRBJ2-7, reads ETGVTQSPTHLIKTRGQQVTLRCSSQSGHNTVSWYQQALGQGPQFIFQYYREEENGRGNFPPRFSGLQFPNYSSELNVNALELDDSALYLCASSFPGSLGEQYFGPGTRLTVT.